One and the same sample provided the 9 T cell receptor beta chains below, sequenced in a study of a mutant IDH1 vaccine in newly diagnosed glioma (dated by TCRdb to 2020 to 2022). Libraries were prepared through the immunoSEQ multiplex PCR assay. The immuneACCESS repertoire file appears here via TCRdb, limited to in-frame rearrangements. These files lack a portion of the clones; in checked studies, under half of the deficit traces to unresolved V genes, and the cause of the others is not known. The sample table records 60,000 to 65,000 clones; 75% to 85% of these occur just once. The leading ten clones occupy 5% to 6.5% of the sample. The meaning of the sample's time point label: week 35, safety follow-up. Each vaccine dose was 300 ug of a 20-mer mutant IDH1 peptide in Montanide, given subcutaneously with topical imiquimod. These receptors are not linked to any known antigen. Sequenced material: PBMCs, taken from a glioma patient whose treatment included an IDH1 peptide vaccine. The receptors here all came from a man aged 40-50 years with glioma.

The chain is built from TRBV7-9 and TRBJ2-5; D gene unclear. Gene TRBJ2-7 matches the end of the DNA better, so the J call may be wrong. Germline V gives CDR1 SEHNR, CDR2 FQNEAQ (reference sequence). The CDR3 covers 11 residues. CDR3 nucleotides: TGTGCCAGCAGCGGTCTCTACGAGCAGTACTTC. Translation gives CASSGLYEQYF.

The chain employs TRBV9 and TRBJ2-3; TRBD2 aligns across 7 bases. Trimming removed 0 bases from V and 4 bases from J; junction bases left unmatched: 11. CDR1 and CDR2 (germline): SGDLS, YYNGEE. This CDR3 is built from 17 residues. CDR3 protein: CASSVVGPGGRPDTQYF. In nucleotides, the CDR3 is TGTGCCAGCAGCGTAGTCGGACCGGGAGGCCGCCCAGATACGCAGTATTTT.

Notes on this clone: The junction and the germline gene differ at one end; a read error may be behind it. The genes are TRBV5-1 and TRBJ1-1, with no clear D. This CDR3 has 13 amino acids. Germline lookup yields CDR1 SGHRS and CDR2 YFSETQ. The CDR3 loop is CASGLPGGTEAFF. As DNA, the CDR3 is TGCGCCAGCGGCTTGCCGGGTGGCACTGAAGCTTTCTTT.

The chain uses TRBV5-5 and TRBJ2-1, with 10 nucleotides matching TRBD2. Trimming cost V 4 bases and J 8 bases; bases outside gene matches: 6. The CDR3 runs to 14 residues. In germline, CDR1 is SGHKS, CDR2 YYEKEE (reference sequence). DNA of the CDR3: TGTGCCAGCAGCCAGCGGGAGGGCAGGGATGAGCAGTTCTTC. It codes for CASSQREGRDEQFF.

The CDR3, as DNA: TGTGCCAGCAGCCGGACAGGGGGCGAGAATGGCTACACCTTC. The encoded protein is CASSRTGGENGYTF. The chain is built from TRBV11-2 and TRBJ1-2, with 11 nucleotides matching TRBD1. V shed 5 bases and J 6 bases; nucleotides not matched to a gene: 5. CDR3 length equals 14 residues. Per germline, CDR1 SGHAT and CDR2 FQNNGV.

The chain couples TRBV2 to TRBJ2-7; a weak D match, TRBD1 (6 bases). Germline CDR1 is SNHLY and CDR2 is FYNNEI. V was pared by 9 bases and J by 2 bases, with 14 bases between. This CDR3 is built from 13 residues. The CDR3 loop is CARRSTGTYEQYF. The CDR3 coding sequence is TGTGCCAGGAGATCCACAGGGACCTACGAGCAGTACTTC.

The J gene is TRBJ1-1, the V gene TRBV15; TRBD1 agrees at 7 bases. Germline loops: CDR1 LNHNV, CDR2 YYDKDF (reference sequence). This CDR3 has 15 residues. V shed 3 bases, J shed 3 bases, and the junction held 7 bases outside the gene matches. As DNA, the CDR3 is TGTGCCACCAGCAGGAGACACAGGGGAGACACTGAAGCTTTCTTT. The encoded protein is CATSRRHRGDTEAFF. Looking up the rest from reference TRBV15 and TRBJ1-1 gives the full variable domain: DAMVIQNPRYQVTQFGKPVTLSCSQTLNHNVMYWYQQKSSQAPKLLFHYYDKDFNNEADTPDNFQSRRPNTSFCFLDIRSPGLGDTAMYLCATSRRHRGDTEAFFGQGTRLTVV.

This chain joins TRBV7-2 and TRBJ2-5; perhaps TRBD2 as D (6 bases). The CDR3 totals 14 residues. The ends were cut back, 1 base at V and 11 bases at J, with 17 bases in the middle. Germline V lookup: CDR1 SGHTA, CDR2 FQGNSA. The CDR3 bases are TGTGCCAGCAGCTTAGTGGGTGGGGGTCGGGAGCAGTACTTC. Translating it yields CASSLVGGGREQYF.

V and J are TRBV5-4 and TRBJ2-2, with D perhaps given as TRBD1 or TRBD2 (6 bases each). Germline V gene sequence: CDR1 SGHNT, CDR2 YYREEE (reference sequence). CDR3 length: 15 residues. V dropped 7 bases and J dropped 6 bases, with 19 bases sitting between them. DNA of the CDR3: TGTGCCAGCGCCTTGGGGGGCGCTTTCTCCGGGGAGCTGTTTTTT. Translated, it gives CASALGGAFSGELFF. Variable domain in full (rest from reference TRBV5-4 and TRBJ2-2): ETGVTQSPTHLIKTRGQQVTLRCSSQSGHNTVSWYQQALGQGPQFIFQYYREEENGRGNFPPRFSGLQFPNYSSELNVNALELDDSALYLCASALGGAFSGELFFGEGSRLTVL.